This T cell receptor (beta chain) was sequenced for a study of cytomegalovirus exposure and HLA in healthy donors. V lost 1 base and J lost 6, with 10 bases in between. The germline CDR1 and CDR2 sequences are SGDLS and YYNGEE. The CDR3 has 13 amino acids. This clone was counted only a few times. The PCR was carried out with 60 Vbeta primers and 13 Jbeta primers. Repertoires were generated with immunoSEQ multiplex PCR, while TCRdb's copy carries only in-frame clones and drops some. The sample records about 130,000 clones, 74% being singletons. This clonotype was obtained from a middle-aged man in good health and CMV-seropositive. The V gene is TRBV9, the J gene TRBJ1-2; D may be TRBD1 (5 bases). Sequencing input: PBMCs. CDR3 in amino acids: CASSVQGSHGYTF. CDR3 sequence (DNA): TGTGCCAGCAGCGTACAGGGTTCTCATGGCTACACCTTC.